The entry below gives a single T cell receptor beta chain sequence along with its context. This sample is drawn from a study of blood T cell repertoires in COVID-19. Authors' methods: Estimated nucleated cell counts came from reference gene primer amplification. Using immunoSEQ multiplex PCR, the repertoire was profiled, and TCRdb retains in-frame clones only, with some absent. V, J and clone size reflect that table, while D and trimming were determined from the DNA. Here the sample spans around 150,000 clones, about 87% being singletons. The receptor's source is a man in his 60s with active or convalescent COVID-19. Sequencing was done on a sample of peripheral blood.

The DNA of the CDR3 is TGTGCCAGCAGCTTGTCCCTATACGAGCAGTACTTC. Encoded protein: CASSLSLYEQYF. This rearrangement joins TRBV5-5 to TRBJ2-7; D gene unclear. Trimming left V 1 base short and J 4 bases short, with 6 bases between. CDR1 is SGHKS and CDR2 is YYEKEE in the germline V gene (reference sequence). CDR3 length equals 12 residues.